This TCR beta chain was observed in a study of shared clonotypes between healthy human individuals. Subsets obtained from CD4+ cells comprised CD45RA+ naive and CD45RA-negative memory cells. Study processing details: Junction-only immunoSEQ sequences carried no quality scores, so filtering differed. Assay: immunoSEQ multiplex PCR; the TCRdb copy retains only in-frame clones and omits some. Clone size and V and J calls were adopted from that table, with D and trimming inferred from the DNA. Of 2 million or so clones listed, approximately 95% are singletons. Germline values: CDR1 KGHSH, CDR2 LQKENI. This CDR3 spans 14 amino acids. Trimming stripped 6 bases from V and 3 bases from J, with 12 bases between.

The V gene is TRBV18, the J gene TRBJ2-1; D is unclear. This TCR derives from a man between 18 and 29 years old in good health. The sequenced sample was naive CD4+ T cells sorted from blood. Specified subset: CD45RA+ positively selected. DNA for the CDR3: TGTGCCAGCTCCCGGGCCGGTATCTACAATGAGCAGTTCTTC. It specifies CASSRAGIYNEQFF.